This T cell receptor (beta chain) was recovered during a study of shared clonotypes between healthy human individuals. CDR1 is MDHEN and CDR2 is SYDVKM in the germline V gene. The CDR3 has 20 amino acids. V dropped 6 bases and J dropped 1; count of bases not matched to a gene: 18. This clone occurred a few times. What it recognizes is unknown. HIV-negative, healthy adults without recent acute infections or vaccinations were the donors. Combination of CD45RO+ cells with CCR7-negative CD45RA+ TemRA cells was used for CD8 memory. Clones were sequenced by immunoSEQ multiplex PCR, and TCRdb holds only the in-frame ones, with some missing. The repertoire holds approximately 120,000 clones, with about 63% as singletons. Study-wide results and caveats: Sampling covered blood only; tissue repertoires likely differ.

The sample consisted of memory CD8+ T cells sorted from blood. Subset given: CD45RO+ cells pooled with CCR7-negative TemRA cells. This TCR came from a woman aged 25 to 39 in good health. The chain combines TRBV28 with TRBJ2-2, with 9 bases that match TRBD2. CDR3 coding DNA: TGTGCCAGCAGCCCGCCGGGACTAGCCGAGTGGGAAGAGAACACCGGGGAGCTGTTTTTT. This codes for CASSPPGLAEWEENTGELFF. Combining the CDR3 with reference TRBV28 and TRBJ2-2 gives the whole variable domain DVKVTQSSRYLVKRTGEKVFLECVQDMDHENMFWYRQDPGLGLRLIYFSYDVKMKEKGDIPEGYSVSREKKERFSLILESASTNQTSMYLCASSPPGLAEWEENTGELFFGEGSRLTVL.